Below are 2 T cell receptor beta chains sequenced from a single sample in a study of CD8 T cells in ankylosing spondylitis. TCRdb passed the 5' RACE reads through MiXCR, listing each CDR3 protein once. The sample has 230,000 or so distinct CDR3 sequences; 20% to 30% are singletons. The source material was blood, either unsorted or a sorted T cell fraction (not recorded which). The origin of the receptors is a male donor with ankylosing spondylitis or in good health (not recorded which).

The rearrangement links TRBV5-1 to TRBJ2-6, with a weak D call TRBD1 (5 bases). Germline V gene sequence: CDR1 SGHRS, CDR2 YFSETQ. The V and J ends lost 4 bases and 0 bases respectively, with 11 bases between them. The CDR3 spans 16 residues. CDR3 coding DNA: TGCGCCAGCAGCCGGACCAGGGCCTCTGGGGCCAACGTCCTGACTTTC. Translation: CASSRTRASGANVLTF.

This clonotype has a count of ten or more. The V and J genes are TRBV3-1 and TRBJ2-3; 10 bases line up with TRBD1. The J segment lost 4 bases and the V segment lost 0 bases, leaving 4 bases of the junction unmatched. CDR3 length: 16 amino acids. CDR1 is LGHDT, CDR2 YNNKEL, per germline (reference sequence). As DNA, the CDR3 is TGTGCCAGCAGCCAAGATGGGACAGGGGTATCAGATACGCAGTATTTT. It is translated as CASSQDGTGVSDTQYF.